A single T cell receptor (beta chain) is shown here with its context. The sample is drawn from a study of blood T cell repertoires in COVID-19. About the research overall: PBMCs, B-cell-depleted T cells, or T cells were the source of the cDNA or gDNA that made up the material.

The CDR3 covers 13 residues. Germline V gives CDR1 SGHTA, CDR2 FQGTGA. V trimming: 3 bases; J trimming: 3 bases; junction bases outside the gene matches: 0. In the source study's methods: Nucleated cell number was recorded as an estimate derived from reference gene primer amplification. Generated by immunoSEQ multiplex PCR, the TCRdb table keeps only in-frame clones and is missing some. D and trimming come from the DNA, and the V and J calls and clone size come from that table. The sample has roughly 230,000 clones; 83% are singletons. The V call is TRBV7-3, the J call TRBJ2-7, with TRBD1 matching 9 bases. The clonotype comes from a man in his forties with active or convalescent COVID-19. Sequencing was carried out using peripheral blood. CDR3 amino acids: CASSLTGGYEQYF. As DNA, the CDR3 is TGTGCCAGCAGCTTGACAGGGGGCTACGAGCAGTACTTC.